Listed below are T cell receptor beta chains from one sample, sequenced in a study of cytomegalovirus exposure and HLA in healthy donors. Clones were sequenced by immunoSEQ multiplex PCR, and TCRdb holds only the in-frame ones, with some missing. The sample includes roughly 330,000 clones, around 90% of them seen just once. The material sequenced was PBMCs. The receptors derive from a woman aged 25 to 39 in good health and CMV-seropositive. Each CDR3 is given with its conserved first and last residue. D genes are given only for firm matches. Some rows mark clone size as missing; the rest say once, few, many or name a class of expanded clone.

D: NA; size: NA; J: TRBJ2-1; V: TRBV4-2; CDR3: CASSQGYNEQFF; DNA: TGTGCCAGCAGCCAAGGGTACAATGAGCAGTTCTTC
D: TRBD2; size: NA; J: TRBJ2-7; V: TRBV9; CDR3: CASSPSGLAGAYEQYF; DNA: TGTGCCAGCAGCCCTTCAGGACTAGCGGGGGCCTACGAGCAGTACTTC
D: NA; size: NA; J: TRBJ1-2; V: TRBV28; CDR3: CASSSQGGGDGYTF; DNA: TGTGCCAGCAGTTCACAGGGAGGGGGTGATGGCTACACCTTC
D: NA; size: NA; J: TRBJ2-1; V: TRBV7-9; CDR3: CASSLVGGSEQFF; DNA: TGTGCCAGCAGCTTAGTAGGGGGGAGTGAGCAGTTCTTC
D: NA; size: NA; J: TRBJ2-1; V: TRBV5-1; CDR3: CASSSKRGTGQNEQFF; DNA: TGCGCCAGCAGCTCCAAACGCGGGACTGGACAAAATGAGCAGTTCTTC
D: TRBD1; size: NA; J: TRBJ1-2; V: TRBV9; CDR3: CASTLPGQGNAVYGYTF; DNA: TGTGCCAGCACCCTTCCGGGACAGGGAAATGCCGTCTATGGCTACACCTTC
D: NA; size: NA; J: TRBJ2-1; V: TRBV7-2; CDR3: CASSLVVPGSYNEQFF; DNA: TGTGCCAGCAGCTTAGTGGTACCGGGCTCCTACAATGAGCAGTTCTTC
D: NA; size: NA; J: TRBJ2-1; V: TRBV6-4; CDR3: CASSPGWYAEQFF; DNA: TGTGCCAGCAGTCCAGGCTGGTACGCTGAGCAGTTCTTC
D: TRBD2; size: few; J: TRBJ2-7; V: TRBV30; CDR3: CAWSVLAAHSF; DNA: TGTGCCTGGAGTGTACTAGCGGCTCACTCGTTC
D: TRBD1; size: NA; J: TRBJ2-7; V: TRBV10-3; CDR3: CAIRGDRVESYEQYF; DNA: TGTGCCATCAGGGGTGACAGGGTAGAGTCCTACGAGCAGTACTTC
D: NA; size: few; J: TRBJ1-2; V: TRBV5-8; CDR3: CASSTGQYGYTF; DNA: TGTGCCAGCAGCACCGGACAGTATGGCTACACCTTC
D: NA; size: NA; J: TRBJ1-1; V: TRBV28; CDR3: CASSFEGPVNTEAFF; DNA: TGTGCCAGCAGTTTTGAGGGGCCCGTGAACACTGAAGCTTTCTTT
D: NA; size: NA; J: TRBJ2-5; V: TRBV18; CDR3: CASSPPSAETQYF; DNA: TGTGCCAGCTCACCACCGTCGGCGGAGACCCAGTACTTC
D: TRBD1; size: once; J: TRBJ1-2; V: TRBV9; CDR3: CASSVVTGDGYTF; DNA: TGTGCCAGCAGCGTAGTGACAGGGGATGGCTACACCTTC
D: TRBD1; size: NA; J: TRBJ2-7; V: TRBV7-9; CDR3: CASSAGTGDTYEQYF; DNA: TGTGCCAGCAGCGCCGGGACAGGGGACACCTACGAGCAGTACTTC
D: NA; size: NA; J: TRBJ1-5; V: TRBV6-1; CDR3: CASSESRQSNQPQHF; DNA: TGTGCCAGCAGTGAAAGCAGGCAGAGCAATCAGCCCCAGCATTTT
D: TRBD1; size: NA; J: TRBJ1-2; V: TRBV6-5; CDR3: CASSYSGDSLGGYTF; DNA: TGTGCCAGCAGTTACTCGGGGGACAGCCTGGGGGGCTACACCTTC
D: NA; size: NA; J: TRBJ2-7; V: TRBV9; CDR3: CASSGGTNSFYEQYF; DNA: TGTGCCAGCAGCGGCGGGACAAACTCCTTCTACGAGCAGTACTTC
D: NA; size: NA; J: TRBJ1-1; V: TRBV30; CDR3: CAWSVPRVGRAFF; DNA: TGTGCCTGGAGTGTACCTCGGGTGGGTAGAGCTTTCTTT
D: NA; size: NA; J: TRBJ2-3; V: TRBV5-1; CDR3: CASSLVKGRGGTDTQYF; DNA: TGCGCCAGCAGCTTGGTCAAAGGGCGGGGAGGCACAGATACGCAGTATTTT
D: TRBD1; size: NA; J: TRBJ1-6; V: TRBV7-2; CDR3: CASSSTGESPLHF; DNA: TGTGCCAGCAGCTCTACAGGGGAATCACCCCTCCACTTT
D: TRBD1; size: once; J: TRBJ2-1; V: TRBV6-5; CDR3: CASSPGQGSNEQFF; DNA: TGTGCCAGCAGCCCAGGACAGGGAAGCAATGAGCAGTTCTTC
D: TRBD1; size: NA; J: TRBJ2-7; V: TRBV5-4; CDR3: CASSFRGPSEQYF; DNA: TGTGCCAGCAGTTTCAGGGGGCCCAGCGAGCAGTACTTC
D: NA; size: NA; J: TRBJ2-5; V: TRBV14; CDR3: CASSQDGGVETQYF; DNA: TGTGCCAGCAGCCAAGATGGAGGGGTGGAGACCCAGTACTTC
D: NA; size: NA; J: TRBJ1-5; V: TRBV4-1; CDR3: CASSQDGSGGGNQPQHF; DNA: TGCGCCAGCAGCCAAGATGGGAGCGGGGGGGGCAATCAGCCCCAGCATTTT
D: TRBD1; size: NA; J: TRBJ1-2; V: TRBV4-3; CDR3: CASSPNVQGALVYGYTF; DNA: TGCGCCAGCAGCCCGAATGTACAGGGGGCCCTTGTGTATGGCTACACCTTC
D: NA; size: NA; J: TRBJ1-1; V: TRBV2; CDR3: CASLVGGTEAFF; DNA: TGTGCCAGTTTGGTGGGCGGCACTGAAGCTTTCTTT
D: NA; size: NA; J: TRBJ1-1; V: TRBV29-1; CDR3: CSVEDKNTEAFF; DNA: TGCAGCGTTGAGGACAAGAACACTGAAGCTTTCTTT
D: NA; size: NA; J: TRBJ1-4; V: TRBV19; CDR3: CASSSRTPWEKLFF; DNA: TGTGCCAGTAGTTCAAGGACGCCCTGGGAAAAACTGTTTTTT
D: NA; size: once; J: TRBJ2-2; V: TRBV9; CDR3: CASSGAVTFTGELFF; DNA: TGTGCCAGCAGCGGGGCGGTGACGTTCACCGGGGAGCTGTTTTTT
D: TRBD1; size: NA; J: TRBJ1-2; V: TRBV10-3; CDR3: CAIRPDRVEGYTF; DNA: TGTGCCATCAGACCAGACAGGGTCGAGGGCTACACCTTC
D: NA; size: NA; J: TRBJ2-7; V: TRBV7-2; CDR3: CASSPPAGVEQYF; DNA: TGTGCCAGCAGCCCCCCTGCCGGGGTAGAGCAGTACTTC
D: NA; size: NA; J: TRBJ2-1; V: TRBV27; CDR3: CASGRQNNEQFF; DNA: TGTGCCAGCGGGCGACAGAACAATGAGCAGTTCTTC
D: NA; size: NA; J: TRBJ2-1; V: TRBV7-9; CDR3: CASSLTGNREQFF; DNA: TGTGCCAGCAGCTTAACAGGGAATCGTGAGCAGTTCTTC
D: TRBD2; size: once; J: TRBJ2-5; V: TRBV30; CDR3: CAWSVTLVGGDYQETQYF; DNA: TGTGCCTGGAGTGTAACCCTTGTGGGGGGGGATTACCAAGAGACCCAGTACTTC
D: NA; size: NA; J: TRBJ1-5; V: TRBV7-9; CDR3: CASSPLDQPQHF; DNA: TGTGCCAGCAGCCCCCTGGATCAGCCCCAGCATTTT
D: NA; size: NA; J: TRBJ2-5; V: TRBV14; CDR3: CASSPMGWETQYF; DNA: TGTGCCAGCAGCCCCATGGGGTGGGAGACCCAGTACTTC
D: TRBD1; size: NA; J: TRBJ2-7; V: TRBV19; CDR3: CASSMDGQGGSYEQYF; DNA: TGTGCCAGTAGTATGGATGGACAGGGTGGATCCTACGAGCAGTACTTC
D: NA; size: NA; J: TRBJ2-3; V: TRBV29-1; CDR3: CSVVGRSTDTQYF; DNA: TGCAGCGTTGTAGGCCGGAGCACAGATACGCAGTATTTT
D: NA; size: NA; J: TRBJ2-7; V: TRBV27; CDR3: CASSSHRLESYEQYF; DNA: TGTGCCAGCAGTTCCCATCGGCTCGAGTCCTACGAGCAGTACTTC
D: NA; size: few; J: TRBJ1-5; V: TRBV6-1; CDR3: CASRGVGPEQPQHF; DNA: TGTGCCAGCAGGGGGGTGGGTCCTGAGCAGCCCCAGCATTTT
D: TRBD1; size: NA; J: TRBJ1-5; V: TRBV29-1; CDR3: CSVSDPGGQPQHF; DNA: TGCAGCGTGTCGGATCCAGGGGGTCAGCCCCAGCATTTT
D: NA; size: once; J: TRBJ2-1; V: TRBV5-6; CDR3: CASSLGWAEQFF; DNA: TGTGCCAGCAGCTTGGGTTGGGCAGAGCAGTTCTTC
D: NA; size: few; J: TRBJ2-1; V: TRBV14; CDR3: CASSLTYRGQGEQFF; DNA: TGTGCCAGCAGCTTAACCTACCGGGGGCAGGGTGAGCAGTTCTTC
D: NA; size: NA; J: TRBJ1-1; V: TRBV13; CDR3: CASSLIQGLRTEAFF; DNA: TGTGCCAGCAGCCTTATTCAGGGGTTGCGAACTGAAGCTTTCTTT
D: TRBD1; size: NA; J: TRBJ2-5; V: TRBV29-1; CDR3: CSVIPSQDRTSVETQYF; DNA: TGCAGCGTTATACCATCCCAGGACAGGACAAGCGTGGAGACCCAGTACTTC